This T cell receptor beta chain was documented in a study of cytotoxic CD8 clonotypes in ibrutinib-treated CLL. Germline CDR1 reads LNHDA; CDR2 reads SQIVND (reference sequence). Trimming shortened V by 4 bases and J by 0 bases, and 10 bases separated the two germline ends. The CDR3 length is 15 residues. The repertoire was sequenced with immunoSEQ multiplex PCR; TCRdb's copy has only in-frame clones and lacks some. This sample has roughly 220,000 clones; about three quarters occur once, and the top ten carry 5.9%. The receptor was isolated from a human donor with chronic lymphocytic leukemia. The chain carries TRBV19 and TRBJ1-5, with a possible D match to TRBD1 (5 bases). The sample in question was PBMCs, obtained after 12 months of ibrutinib treatment. CDR3 coding DNA: TGTGCCAGTAGTAACAGGAGGGGTAGCAATCAGCCCCAGCATTTT. This encodes CASSNRRGSNQPQHF.